Listed below are T cell receptor beta chains from one sample, sequenced in a study of cytomegalovirus exposure and HLA in healthy donors. Profiling relied on immunoSEQ multiplex PCR, and the TCRdb table lists in-frame clones only, not all of them. The table lists over 95,000 clones, 60% to 80% of them singletons. Sequencing input: PBMCs. All receptors come from a human donor in good health. Each CDR3 is given with its conserved first and last residue. The D gene is left open where the match is weak. Size is omitted from some rows. Given values are once, few, many or a class for expanded clones.

D: -
V: TRBV12-5
J: TRBJ2-1
size: -
DNA: TGTGCTAGTGGTTTGTTTGGCGGGAATGAGCAGTTCTTC
CDR3: CASGLFGGNEQFF

D: -
V: TRBV28
J: TRBJ2-2
size: -
DNA: TGTGCCAGCACCAAAGGGGCTGGGACCGGGGAGCTGTTTTTT
CDR3: CASTKGAGTGELFF

D: -
V: TRBV6-1
J: TRBJ1-1
size: few
DNA: TGTGCCAGCAGTACTCGACAGGCGTCGAACACTGAAGCTTTCTTT
CDR3: CASSTRQASNTEAFF

D: TRBD1
V: TRBV7-3
J: TRBJ2-5
size: -
DNA: TGTGCCAGCAGCTTAGGACAGGGGATTGGAGTCCAAGAGACCCAGTACTTC
CDR3: CASSLGQGIGVQETQYF

D: -
V: TRBV4-3
J: TRBJ1-2
size: -
DNA: TGCGCCAGCAGCCAGGGCCATCGGGGGGGCCTAAGCGGCTATGGCTACACCTTC
CDR3: CASSQGHRGGLSGYGYTF

D: TRBD1
V: TRBV28
J: TRBJ1-2
size: -
DNA: TGTACAAGTCGACAGGGGGCCTATGGCTACACCTTC
CDR3: CTSRQGAYGYTF

D: TRBD1
V: TRBV4-3
J: TRBJ2-5
size: -
DNA: TGCGCCAGCAGCCAAATTGCGGGACAGGGGGCTGAGACCCAGTACTTC
CDR3: CASSQIAGQGAETQYF

D: TRBD1
V: TRBV6-6
J: TRBJ1-2
size: -
DNA: TGTGCCAGCAGTTTACAGGGGGCTGGAGGAGGCTACACCTTC
CDR3: CASSLQGAGGGYTF

D: TRBD1
V: TRBV28
J: TRBJ1-1
size: -
DNA: TGTGCCAGCAGTTCCGGGACAGGGAGTGGTACTGAAGCTTTCTTT
CDR3: CASSSGTGSGTEAFF

D: -
V: TRBV30
J: TRBJ2-7
size: -
DNA: TGTGCCTGGCATTCCGGACAAGCTAACTACGAGCAGTACTTC
CDR3: CAWHSGQANYEQYF

D: TRBD1
V: TRBV27
J: TRBJ2-2
size: -
DNA: TGTGCCAGCAGTTACGACAGGGATGGAATGAGGACCGGGGAGCTGTTTTTT
CDR3: CASSYDRDGMRTGELFF

D: TRBD2
V: TRBV6-5
J: TRBJ2-3
size: -
DNA: TGTGCCAGCAGTTACGAGGGCGGGAGGGCGGATACGCAGTATTTT
CDR3: CASSYEGGRADTQYF

D: -
V: TRBV9
J: TRBJ1-3
size: -
DNA: TGTGCCAGCAGCCCCTCGGGTGCTGGAAACACCATATATTTT
CDR3: CASSPSGAGNTIYF

D: -
V: TRBV27
J: TRBJ2-7
size: -
DNA: TGTGCCAGCAGGACCGGGTCAACCTACGAGCAGTACTTC
CDR3: CASRTGSTYEQYF

D: -
V: TRBV7-3
J: TRBJ1-6
size: few
DNA: TGTGCCAGCAGCCCCCAGTCACCCCTCCACTTT
CDR3: CASSPQSPLHF

D: -
V: TRBV27
J: TRBJ1-2
size: -
DNA: TGTGCCAGCACACACAGAGCGGACTCTAACTATGGCTACACCTTC
CDR3: CASTHRADSNYGYTF

D: TRBD1
V: TRBV7-9
J: TRBJ2-2
size: -
DNA: TGTGCCAGCAGCACATGGACAGGGACCGGGGCCGGGGAGCTGTTTTTT
CDR3: CASSTWTGTGAGELFF

D: TRBD1
V: TRBV19
J: TRBJ1-2
size: once
DNA: TGTGCCATCAACCAGGGGGCGAGTGGCTACACCTTC
CDR3: CAINQGASGYTF

D: -
V: TRBV6-6
J: TRBJ2-4
size: once
DNA: TGTGCCAGCAGTTACGGGGCTAGGGACATTCAGTACTTC
CDR3: CASSYGARDIQYF

D: -
V: TRBV19
J: TRBJ1-6
size: once
DNA: TGTGCCAGCGGAGGCAGGGGTTCACCCCTCCACTTT
CDR3: CASGGRGSPLHF

D: TRBD1
V: TRBV6-5
J: TRBJ1-1
size: once
DNA: TGTGCCAGCAGTTTCACCCCGGGACAGCTGAACACTGAAGCTTTCTTT
CDR3: CASSFTPGQLNTEAFF

D: TRBD1
V: TRBV30
J: TRBJ1-2
size: once
DNA: TGTGCCTGGGGCCGGGACAGGCCCTATGGCTACACCTTC
CDR3: CAWGRDRPYGYTF